This T cell receptor beta chain was sequenced during a study of cytomegalovirus exposure and HLA in healthy donors. The PCR contained 60 Vbeta and 13 Jbeta primers. Sequenced by immunoSEQ multiplex PCR; TCRdb stores in-frame clones only, minus some. The table shows approximately 220,000 clones, with 75% to 80% occurring only once. The sequence derives from a man aged 18 to 29 in good health and CMV-seronegative. The specimen was PBMCs.

CDR3 region: CASSFPPGTGIFYGYTF. The CDR3 nucleotides read TGCGCCAGCAGCTTCCCTCCAGGGACAGGGATTTTCTATGGCTACACCTTC. This chain uses TRBV5-1 with TRBJ1-2; 9 nucleotides match TRBD1. The J segment lost 4 bases and the V segment lost 2 bases, leaving 12 bases of the junction unmatched. This CDR3 is built from 17 residues. Germline V gene sequence: CDR1 SGHRS, CDR2 YFSETQ.